The entry below describes one TCR beta chain. Its antigen remains unidentified. Here immunoSEQ multiplex PCR was the method, and the copy in TCRdb shows in-frame clones only, minus some. Of 130,000 to 150,000 clones in the sample, more than 75% were seen once. The data stem from a study of T cell responses to AZD1222 COVID-19 vaccine. Findings and limits, study-wide: The number of AZD1222 recipients seropositive at baseline was only five or six. Dominant at 160-218 and 743-854, vaccine-associated CD4 TCRs also spanned spike. Clonal diversity may have been underestimated, and the donors were mostly white British, with more females than males.

The CDR3 has 15 amino acids. V shed 6 bases and J shed 0 bases, with 15 bases lying between them. Looked up from germline, CDR1 is SGHNT and CDR2 is YYREEE (reference sequence). The chain has TRBV5-4 and TRBJ2-5, with D perhaps assigned TRBD1 or TRBD2 (5 bases each). The sample consisted of peripheral blood, taken on day 0 of AZD1222 vaccination. The clonotype comes from an adult in good health. Written as DNA, the CDR3 is TGTGCCAGCATCAATGGGGACGGAAACCAAGAGACCCAGTACTTC. Translation gives CASINGDGNQETQYF.